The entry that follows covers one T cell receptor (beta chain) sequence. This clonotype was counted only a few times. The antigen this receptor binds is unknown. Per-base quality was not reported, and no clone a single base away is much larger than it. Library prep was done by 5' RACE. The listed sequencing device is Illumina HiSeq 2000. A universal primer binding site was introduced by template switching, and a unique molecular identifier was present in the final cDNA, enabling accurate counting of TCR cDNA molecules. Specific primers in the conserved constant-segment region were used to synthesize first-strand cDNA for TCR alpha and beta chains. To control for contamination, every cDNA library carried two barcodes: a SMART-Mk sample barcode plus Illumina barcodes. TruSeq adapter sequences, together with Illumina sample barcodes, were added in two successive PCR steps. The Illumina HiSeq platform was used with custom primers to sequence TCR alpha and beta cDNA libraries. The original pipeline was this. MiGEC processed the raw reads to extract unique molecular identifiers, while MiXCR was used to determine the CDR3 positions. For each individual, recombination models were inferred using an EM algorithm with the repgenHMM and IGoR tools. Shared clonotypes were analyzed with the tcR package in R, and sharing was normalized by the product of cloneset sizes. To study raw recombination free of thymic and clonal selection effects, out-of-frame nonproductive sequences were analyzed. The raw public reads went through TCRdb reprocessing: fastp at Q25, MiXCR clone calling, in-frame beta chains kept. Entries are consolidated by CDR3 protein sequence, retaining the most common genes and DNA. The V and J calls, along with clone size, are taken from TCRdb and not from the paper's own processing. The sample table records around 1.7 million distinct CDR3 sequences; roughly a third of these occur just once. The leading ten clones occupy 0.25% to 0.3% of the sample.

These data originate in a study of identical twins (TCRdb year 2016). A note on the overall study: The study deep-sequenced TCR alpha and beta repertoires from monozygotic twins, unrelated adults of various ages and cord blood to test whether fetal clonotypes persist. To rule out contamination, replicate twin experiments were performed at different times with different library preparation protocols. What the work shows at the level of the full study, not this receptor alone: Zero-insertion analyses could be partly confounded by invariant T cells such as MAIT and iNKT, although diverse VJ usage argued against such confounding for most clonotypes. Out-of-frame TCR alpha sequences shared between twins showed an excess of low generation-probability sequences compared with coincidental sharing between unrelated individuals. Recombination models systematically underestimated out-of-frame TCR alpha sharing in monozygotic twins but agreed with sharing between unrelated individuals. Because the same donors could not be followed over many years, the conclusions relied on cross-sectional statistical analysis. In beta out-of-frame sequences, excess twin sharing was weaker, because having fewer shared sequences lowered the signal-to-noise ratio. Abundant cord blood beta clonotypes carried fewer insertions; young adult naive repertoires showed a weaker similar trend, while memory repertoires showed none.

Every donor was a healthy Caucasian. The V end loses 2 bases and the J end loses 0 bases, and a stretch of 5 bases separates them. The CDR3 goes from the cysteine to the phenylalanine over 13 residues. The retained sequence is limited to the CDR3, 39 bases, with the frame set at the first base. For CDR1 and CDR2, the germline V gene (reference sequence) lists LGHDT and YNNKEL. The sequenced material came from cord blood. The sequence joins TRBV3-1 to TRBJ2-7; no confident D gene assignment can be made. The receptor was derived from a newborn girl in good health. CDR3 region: CASSQKLSYEQYF. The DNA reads TGTGCCAGCAGCCAAAAACTCTCCTACGAGCAGTACTTC.